This is a list of T cell receptor beta chains from one sample in a study of cytomegalovirus exposure and HLA in healthy donors. The method was immunoSEQ multiplex PCR; TCRdb's version includes in-frame clones alone and lacks a portion of them. In the table there are about 220,000 clones, less than 85% of which are singletons. The sample was PBMCs. All receptors come from a man between 18 and 29 years old in good health and CMV-seronegative. The CDR3 runs from the conserved cysteine through the conserved F or W. The order of the fields is clone size, D gene, V gene, J gene, CDR3 protein, CDR3 DNA. The D gene is left open where the match is weak. The size field is filled for only some rows; it gives once, few, many or a size class.

few	-	TRBV5-1	TRBJ1-1	CASSFSTDTEAFF	TGCGCCAGCAGCTTTTCGACAGACACTGAAGCTTTCTTT
-	TRBD1	TRBV6-5	TRBJ2-2	CASKETGGGTGELFF	TGTGCCAGCAAAGAGACAGGGGGAGGGACCGGGGAGCTGTTTTTT
-	-	TRBV4-2	TRBJ2-3	CASSRTGERDTQYF	TGTGCCAGCAGCCGCACAGGAGAGCGAGATACGCAGTATTTT
-	TRBD2	TRBV5-4	TRBJ2-7	CASSSTGTSGSYEQYF	TGTGCCAGCAGCTCCACCGGGACTAGCGGGAGTTACGAGCAGTACTTC
-	-	TRBV28	TRBJ2-7	CASSRDSASYEQYF	TGTGCCAGCAGTCGGGACTCCGCCTCCTACGAGCAGTACTTC
-	TRBD1	TRBV30	TRBJ2-7	CASDRGLEQYF	TGTGCCTCCGACAGGGGCCTGGAGCAGTACTTC
-	-	TRBV6-5	TRBJ2-2	CASSLPGHGELFF	TGTGCCAGCAGCCTCCCGGGTCACGGGGAGCTGTTTTTT
-	-	TRBV7-9	TRBJ2-7	CASSLVGLTYEQYF	TGTGCCAGCAGCTTAGTGGGCCTCACCTACGAGCAGTACTTC
-	-	TRBV27	TRBJ1-2	CASSFDRGVYTF	TGTGCCAGCAGTTTCGACCGGGGGGTCTACACCTTC
-	TRBD1	TRBV6-5	TRBJ1-2	CASSLGGANYGYTF	TGTGCCAGCAGTTTAGGGGGCGCAAACTATGGCTACACCTTC
-	-	TRBV28	TRBJ1-1	CASSLTGGTEAFF	TGTGCCAGCAGCCTGACGGGGGGCACTGAAGCTTTCTTT
-	-	TRBV30	TRBJ2-3	CAWGASTDTQYF	TGTGCCTGGGGGGCAAGCACAGATACGCAGTATTTT
-	TRBD1	TRBV30	TRBJ2-3	CAWSLDRGGDTQYF	TGTGCCTGGAGTCTTGACAGGGGGGGAGATACGCAGTATTTT
-	TRBD2	TRBV5-4	TRBJ2-1	CASSSSTTSGRGLGQFF	TGTGCCAGCAGCTCTAGCACGACTAGCGGGAGAGGTCTTGGGCAGTTCTTC
few	-	TRBV29-1	TRBJ1-2	CSVVGPMTNYGYTF	TGCAGCGTTGTTGGCCCAATGACAAACTATGGCTACACCTTC
-	TRBD2	TRBV2	TRBJ2-1	CASTRAGALNEQFF	TGTGCCAGCACCCGAGCGGGAGCGTTAAATGAGCAGTTCTTC
-	TRBD2	TRBV30	TRBJ2-5	CAWRSLAGPETQYF	TGTGCCTGGAGGTCCCTAGCGGGGCCAGAGACCCAGTACTTC
-	-	TRBV10-3	TRBJ2-3	CAINAQGDTQYF	TGTGCCATCAATGCTCAGGGGGATACGCAGTATTTT
-	-	TRBV18	TRBJ2-3	CASSPLDTQYF	TGTGCCAGCTCACCTCTGGATACGCAGTATTTT
-	-	TRBV19	TRBJ1-1	CASSRTDYSVAEAFF	TGTGCCAGTAGTAGGACAGATTATAGTGTGGCTGAAGCTTTCTTT
-	-	TRBV19	TRBJ1-5	CASSIVGLNQPQHF	TGTGCCAGTAGTATAGTGGGACTGAATCAGCCCCAGCATTTT
-	-	TRBV28	TRBJ2-5	CATVESGGRETQYF	TGTGCCACCGTTGAGTCGGGGGGCCGAGAGACCCAGTACTTC
few	-	TRBV5-1	TRBJ2-7	CASSLGGYEQYF	TGCGCCAGCAGCTTGGGCGGCTACGAGCAGTACTTC
-	TRBD2	TRBV18	TRBJ2-7	CASSPPTSGPQRQYF	TGTGCCAGCTCACCGCCGACTAGCGGGCCACAGAGGCAGTACTTC
once	-	TRBV9	TRBJ2-3	CASSDRVGTDTQYF	TGTGCCAGCAGCGACAGGGTTGGGACAGATACGCAGTATTTT
-	TRBD1	TRBV2	TRBJ1-5	CASSVWTGDQPQHF	TGTGCCAGCAGTGTTTGGACAGGGGATCAGCCCCAGCATTTT
-	TRBD1	TRBV5-1	TRBJ1-1	CASSALNSGGNTEAFF	TGCGCCAGCAGCGCGCTCAATTCAGGGGGGAACACTGAAGCTTTCTTT
few	TRBD1	TRBV6-5	TRBJ2-7	CASRKPGQGAAEQYF	TGTGCCAGCAGAAAGCCGGGACAGGGGGCCGCCGAGCAGTACTTC